The 29 T cell receptor beta chains given below trace back to one sample, sequenced in a study of blood T cells in healthy people across ages. A second PCR, run for roughly 7 to 12 cycles, used a sample-barcoded 5' primer plus a J-beta primer mix. Using its own MiXCR run on the 5' RACE reads, TCRdb lists one record per CDR3 protein. The data contain 1,500,000 or so distinct CDR3 sequences, around 55% of them singletons. The sequenced sample consisted of blood. Receptors originate from a young man in good health.

This clonotype was counted between two and nine times. This chain connects TRBV7-2 to TRBJ2-7; the D gene is possibly TRBD2 (6 bases). CDR1 SGHTA and CDR2 FQGNSA come from the germline V gene. Trimming removed 1 base from V and 0 bases from J, with 13 bases in between. This CDR3 comprises 16 residues. DNA for the CDR3: TGTGCCAGCAGCTTAGTATCTAGCGCGAGCTCCTACGAGCAGTACTTC. Translation: CASSLVSSASSYEQYF.

This clonotype was seen a few times. The chain carries TRBV2 and TRBJ1-5; D is ambiguous. The V end lost 7 bases, the J end lost 0 bases, and 10 bases lay between the germline ends. The CDR3 spans 14 residues. Germline V gives CDR1 SNHLY, CDR2 FYNNEI. CDR3 DNA sequence: TGTGCCAGCACCACCCAGCGTAGCAATCAGCCCCAGCATTTT. Amino acid sequence: CASTTQRSNQPQHF.

Worth noting for this clonotype: Mismatch with germline at one junction end may stem from a read error. This sequence joins TRBV20-1 and TRBJ2-7; 7 nucleotides line up with TRBD2. The J call may be wrong; the DNA end is better matched by TRBJ2-5. The CDR3 length is 15 residues. Germline V gene sequence: CDR1 DFQATT, CDR2 SNEGSKA (reference sequence). This CDR3 reads CSAGDGLAAGETQYF. The CDR3 coding sequence is TGCAGTGCTGGAGATGGCCTAGCGGCAGGCGAGACCCAGTACTTC.

This clonotype was counted only a few times. V is TRBV6-2 or TRBV6-3 and J is TRBJ2-3; D ambiguous. The V and J ends lost 4 bases and 0 bases respectively, with 11 bases between them. CDR3 length equals 15 residues. The V gene's germline CDR1 is MNHEY and CDR2 SVGEGT. The CDR3 here is CASSSAVSSTDTQYF. CDR3 DNA: TGTGCCAGCAGTTCGGCTGTATCTAGCACAGATACGCAGTATTTT.

The chain joins TRBV15 to TRBJ2-1; D gene uncertain. The CDR3 is made up of 12 amino acids. Between the trimmed V and J ends, which lost 0 bases and 10 bases, there was a span of 7 bases. Germline CDR1 LNHNV, CDR2 YYDKDF (reference sequence). CDR3 sequence: CATSREGREQFF. The CDR3 DNA is TGTGCCACCAGCAGAGAGGGTAGGGAGCAGTTCTTC. The whole variable domain, filled in from reference TRBV15 and TRBJ2-1, reads DAMVIQNPRYQVTQFGKPVTLSCSQTLNHNVMYWYQQKSSQAPKLLFHYYDKDFNNEADTPDNFQSRRPNTSFCFLDIRSPGLGDTAMYLCATSREGREQFFGPGTRLTVL.

The chain joins TRBV6-6 to TRBJ2-5; D gene unclear. With 2 bases removed from V and 5 bases from J, the gap between germline ends came to 15 bases. Germline-derived CDR1 and CDR2 are MNHNY and SVGAGI (reference sequence). CDR3 length equals 15 residues. The CDR3 sequence: CASSYHPGRSETQYF. CDR3 DNA sequence: TGTGCCAGCAGTTACCACCCCGGGCGGTCGGAGACCCAGTACTTC.

The V gene is TRBV7-9, the J gene TRBJ2-7; 7 positions match TRBD2. Germline CDR1 and CDR2: SEHNR and FQNEAQ (reference sequence). This CDR3 is built from 13 residues. The junction had 5 bases not matched to a gene; V was cut back by 5 bases and J by 4 bases. The CDR3 spells CASSSRGEYEQYF. CDR3 in DNA: TGTGCCAGCAGCAGCCGGGGGGAATACGAGCAGTACTTC.

The chain joins TRBV6-2 or TRBV6-3 to TRBJ2-3, with 8 positions matching TRBD2. V was pared by 6 bases and J by 4 bases, with 9 bases of the junction left unmatched. The CDR3 length is 15 residues. Germline lookup yields CDR1 MNHEY and CDR2 SVGEGT. CDR3 nucleotides: TGTGCCAGCAGAGCGACTAGCGCCCGGGCAGATACGCAGTATTTT. Its protein product is CASRATSARADTQYF.

J is TRBJ1-1 and V is TRBV5-1; D is perhaps TRBD1 (5 bases). Germline V gives CDR1 SGHRS, CDR2 YFSETQ. Trimming shortened V by 0 bases and J by 1 base, and 10 bases separated the two germline ends. CDR3 length: 15 residues. The CDR3 DNA sequence: TGCGCCAGCAGCTTGGTGGGACCGTCGAACACTGAAGCTTTCTTT. This encodes CASSLVGPSNTEAFF. Full variable domain (outside the CDR3, taken from reference TRBV5-1 and TRBJ1-1): KAGVTQTPRYLIKTRGQQVTLSCSPISGHRSVSWYQQTPGQGLQFLFEYFSETQRNKGNFPGRFSGRQFSNSRSEMNVSTLELGDSALYLCASSLVGPSNTEAFFGQGTRLTVV.

V usage is TRBV5-1 and J usage is TRBJ2-7; a weak D match, TRBD1 (6 bases). V lost 2 bases and J 3 bases, leaving 12 bases between the germline ends. Germline CDR1 SGHRS, CDR2 YFSETQ. The length of the CDR3 is 14 residues. The CDR3 DNA follows: TGCGCCAGCAGCTTATCAGGGGATCACTACGAGCAGTACTTC. Translation: CASSLSGDHYEQYF.

Worth noting for this clonotype: At one boundary the junction diverges from the germline segment, which might be a read error. This chain connects TRBV5-6 to TRBJ1-1, with D uncertain. The CDR3 is 15 amino acids. Germline CDR1 reads SGHDT; CDR2 reads YYEEEE. The CDR3 reads CASILVGFSGTEAFF. DNA of the CDR3: TGTGCCAGCATCTTGGTTGGTTTCTCGGGCACTGAAGCTTTCTTT.

The J gene is TRBJ1-2, the V gene TRBV6-2 or TRBV6-3; D is unresolved. This CDR3 region has 13 residues. V gave up 6 bases and J gave up 1 base, with 9 bases separating them. Germline-derived CDR1 and CDR2 are MNHEY and SVGEGT. CDR3 in DNA: TGTGCCAGCAGACCTGACGGTAACTATGGCTACACCTTC. Its translation: CASRPDGNYGYTF.

This clonotype was observed a few times. V is TRBV4-2 and J is TRBJ2-7, with D maybe TRBD1 (6 bases). From germline, CDR1 is LGHNA and CDR2 YNFKEQ. Trimming stripped 0 bases from V and 5 bases from J, with 20 bases between. CDR3 size: 17 residues. CDR3 residues: CASSQDFGTRGLNEQYF. CDR3 DNA: TGTGCCAGCAGCCAAGATTTTGGCACAAGGGGGTTAAACGAGCAGTACTTC.

The J gene is TRBJ1-2, the V gene TRBV5-1; perhaps TRBD1 as D (5 bases). Looked up from germline, CDR1 is SGHRS and CDR2 is YFSETQ. This CDR3 comprises 13 residues. The V and J ends lost 0 bases and 8 bases respectively, with 11 bases between them. The CDR3 is CASSLEAGSGYTF. The CDR3 nucleotides are TGCGCCAGCAGCTTGGAGGCAGGGAGCGGCTACACCTTC.

This clonotype was seen a handful of times. The CDR3 loop is CASSLQTAATNEKLFF. The CDR3 DNA follows: TGCGCCAGCAGCCTACAGACAGCAGCGACTAATGAAAAACTGTTTTTT. The chain employs TRBV5-1 and TRBJ1-4, with D maybe TRBD1 (5 bases). CDR1 is SGHRS and CDR2 is YFSETQ in the germline V gene. Trimming pared 4 bases from V and 2 bases from J, leaving 15 bases between. The CDR3 sequence is 16 residues long.

This rearrangement joins TRBV7-9 to TRBJ2-5; D is unclear. The tail of the sequence fits TRBJ2-7 better, so the J call may be wrong. CDR3 length: 12 amino acids. Germline-derived CDR1 and CDR2 are SEHNR and FQNEAQ (reference sequence). CDR3: CASSNQRYEQYF. Written as DNA, the CDR3 is TGTGCCAGCAGTAACCAGAGATACGAGCAGTACTTC.

J is TRBJ2-7 and V is TRBV29-1; the D is unclear. The germline V and J ends were trimmed by 2 bases and 3 bases, with 8 bases remaining between them. The CDR3 is 12 residues long. In germline, CDR1 is SQVTM, CDR2 ANQGSEA. The DNA of the CDR3 is TGCAGCGTTGAAAGTACTTACTACGAGCAGTACTTC. The encoded protein is CSVESTYYEQYF.

The chain combines TRBV29-1 with TRBJ2-3; 10 bases fit TRBD2. Germline V CDR1 and CDR2: SQVTM, ANQGSEA. The CDR3 spans 15 residues. Trimming at V came to 5 bases and at J to 2 bases, leaving 7 bases not matched to a gene. The CDR3 DNA reads TGCAGCGTTTACTTAGCGGGGGGACCCACAGATACGCAGTATTTT. Its translation is CSVYLAGGPTDTQYF.

The chain is built from TRBV3-1 and TRBJ2-5; maybe TRBD2 (7 bases). V was clipped by 6 bases and J by 6 bases, with 20 bases between them. The length of the CDR3 is 15 residues. Germline V CDR1 and CDR2: LGHDT, YNNKEL (reference sequence). CDR3 in DNA: TGTGCCAGCAGTTTGTCGCAGGGGCGGGAGAAGACCCAGTACTTC. Amino acids: CASSLSQGREKTQYF.

The chain joins TRBV12-3 or TRBV12-4 to TRBJ2-7; the D gene could be TRBD1 or TRBD2 (5 bases each). The CDR3 covers 13 residues. Trimming stripped 1 base from V and 7 bases from J, with 11 bases between. The CDR3 DNA sequence: TGTGCCAGCAGTTTAGTCCTCTGGGGGGAGCAGTACTTC. Its translation: CASSLVLWGEQYF.

The gene calls are TRBV5-1 and TRBJ2-1; 8 positions match TRBD1. CDR1 is SGHRS, CDR2 YFSETQ, per germline. Losses at the gene ends were 4 bases for V and 7 bases for J; bases not matched to a gene: 7. This CDR3 is built from 14 residues. This CDR3 is CASSDRGLVNEQFF. The CDR3 DNA is TGCGCCAGCAGCGACAGGGGCCTTGTTAATGAGCAGTTCTTC.

This clonotype was detected only once. CDR3 sequence (DNA): TGCAGTACTCCGATAGCGGGGGCCTACAATGAGCAGTACTTC. This encodes CSTPIAGAYNEQYF. This chain joins TRBV20-1 and TRBJ2-7; 9 nucleotides match TRBD2. This CDR3 contains 14 residues. Germline CDR1 and CDR2: DFQATT and SNEGSKA (reference sequence). V gave up 8 bases and J gave up 7 bases; unmatched junction bases: 15.

The table lists this clonotype with a few counts. The chain links TRBV28 to TRBJ1-4; D is undetermined. V lost 7 bases to trimming and J lost 6 bases, with 15 bases between them. Germline V gives CDR1 MDHEN, CDR2 SYDVKM. The CDR3 totals 14 residues. The CDR3 here is CASTPRFYDEKLFF. CDR3 bases: TGTGCCAGCACCCCACGGTTCTACGATGAAAAACTGTTTTTT.

The chain couples TRBV7-2 to TRBJ1-1; D gene uncertain. V lost 2 bases and J lost 1, with 11 bases in between. CDR3 length equals 15 residues. The germline V gene has CDR1 SGHTA and CDR2 FQGNSA. The CDR3 DNA reads TGTGCCAGCAGCTTATATGGGGATTCGAACACTGAAGCTTTCTTT. Its translation: CASSLYGDSNTEAFF. The full variable domain, with the rest looked up from reference TRBV7-2 and TRBJ1-1, is GAGVSQSPSNKVTEKGKDVELRCDPISGHTALYWYRQSLGQGLEFLIYFQGNSAPDKSGLPSDRFSAERTGGSVSTLTIQRTQQEDSAVYLCASSLYGDSNTEAFFGQGTRLTVV.

This chain connects TRBV12-1 to TRBJ2-5; TRBD2, the table's D call, lacks a check against the DNA. TRBV12-1 is deemed a pseudogene. The CDR3 runs 15 residues. The CDR3 is CASSPPEEREETQYF. The CDR3 DNA follows: TGTGCCAGCAGCCCGCCGGAGGAGCGGGAAGAGACCCAGTACTTC.

The chain carries TRBV4-1 and TRBJ2-7, with D unclear. Germline lookup yields CDR1 MGHRA and CDR2 YSYEKL. CDR3 length: 14 amino acids. V lost 4 bases and J 2 bases, leaving 12 bases between the germline ends. CDR3 protein: CASSPRAGAYEQYF. Written as DNA, the CDR3 is TGCGCCAGCAGCCCACGGGCCGGCGCCTACGAGCAGTACTTC.

The V and J genes are TRBV29-1 and TRBJ1-1; D is unresolved. The CDR3 is 10 residues long. Germline-derived CDR1 and CDR2 are SQVTM and ANQGSEA. V was cut by 7 bases and J by 2 bases, with 5 bases left in between. The CDR3 bases are TGCAGCGGGGCCAACACTGAAGCTTTCTTT. Residues: CSGANTEAFF. Using reference TRBV29-1 and TRBJ1-1 for the parts outside the CDR3, the full variable domain is SAVISQKPSRDICQRGTSLTIQCQVDSQVTMMFWYRQQPGQSLTLIATANQGSEATYESGFVIDKFPISRPNLTFSTLTVSNMSPEDSSIYLCSGANTEAFFGQGTRLTVV.

The CDR3 loop reads CASTHSVGEETQYF. The CDR3, as DNA: TGTGCCAGCACCCATTCAGTCGGGGAAGAGACCCAGTACTTC. This rearrangement joins TRBV12-3 or TRBV12-4 to TRBJ2-5, with D possibly TRBD2 on 5 matching bases. This CDR3 spans 14 amino acids. V lost 7 bases and J lost 3, with 15 bases in between.

Concerning this clonotype itself: At one boundary the junction diverges from the germline segment, which might be a read error. This sequence joins TRBV28 and TRBJ2-4; D ambiguous. CDR1 is MDHEN and CDR2 is SYDVKM in the germline V gene. The CDR3 runs 11 residues. CDR3 DNA sequence: TGCCCAACTCGGGCCAAAAACATTCAGTACTTC. It yields the protein CPTRAKNIQYF. The variable domain in full, with the rest retrieved from reference TRBV28 and TRBJ2-4, is DVKVTQSSRYLVKRTGEKVFLECVQDMDHENMFWYRQDPGLGLRLIYFSYDVKMKEKGDIPEGYSVSREKKERFSLILESASTNQTSMYLCPTRAKNIQYFGAGTRLSVL.